This TCR beta chain was identified during a study of beta chain features in type 1 diabetes. General observations from the study: Still unanswered here is whether HLA type influences TCRB rearrangement. Possibly, sequencing cDNA over-represented cells that had high TCR expression levels.

Stem cell-like memory, regulatory, central memory and naive CD4+ cells were sorted via CD45RO/CCR7/CD25/CD127/CD95/CD27. Expressed TCRB transcripts were sequenced because the entire RNA isolate underwent reverse transcription. The data were produced by immunoSEQ multiplex PCR, yet TCRdb's version contains in-frame clones alone and is incomplete. Here the sample spans about 340,000 clones, 7.5% to 9% being singletons. V was cut by 6 bases and J by 3 bases, with 18 bases left in between. The germline V gene has CDR1 SGDLS and CDR2 YYNGEE. This CDR3 has 15 residues. The sample holds many counts of this clone. Its specificity is unknown.

The gene calls are TRBV9 and TRBJ2-5; D possibly matches TRBD1 or TRBD2 (6 bases each). The receptor was derived from a young woman in good health. Sequencing input: central memory CD4+ T cells from blood. The CDR3 nucleotides are TGTGCCAGCACCCTAGGTGGGGGGCCAAAAGAGACCCAGTACTTC. Amino acids: CASTLGGGPKETQYF.